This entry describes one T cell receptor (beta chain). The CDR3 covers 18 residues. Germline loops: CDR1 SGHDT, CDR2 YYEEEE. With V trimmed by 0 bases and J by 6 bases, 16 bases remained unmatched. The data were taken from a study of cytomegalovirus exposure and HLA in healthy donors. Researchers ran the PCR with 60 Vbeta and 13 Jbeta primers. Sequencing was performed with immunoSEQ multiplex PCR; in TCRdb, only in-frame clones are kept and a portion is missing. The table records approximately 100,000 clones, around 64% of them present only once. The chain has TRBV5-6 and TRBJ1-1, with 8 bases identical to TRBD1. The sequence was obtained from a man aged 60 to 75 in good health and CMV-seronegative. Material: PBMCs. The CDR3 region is CASSLGGPKGQGAAEAFF. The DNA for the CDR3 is TGTGCCAGCAGCTTGGGCGGGCCAAAAGGGCAGGGGGCCGCTGAAGCTTTCTTT.